This TCR beta chain was recorded in a study of regulatory T cells in long-lasting Graves disease. In building TCR beta libraries, iRepertoire HTBI primers were used together with Arm-PCR of CDR3 regions. TCRdb reprocessed the multiplex PCR reads via MiXCR and lists one record per CDR3 protein. Of roughly 520,000 distinct CDR3 sequences in the sample, 12% were seen once. Time point: newly diagnosed GD, antithyroid drugs for less than 3 months. From PBMCs, RNA was extracted and then used to make the TCR library. After removal of 6 bases from V and 8 bases from J, the junction contained 10 bases not matched to a gene. The germline CDR1 and CDR2 sequences are DFQATT and SNEGSKA (reference sequence). This CDR3 is built from 15 residues. This clonotype was recorded at least ten times. The same data also contributed to another study, on T cells in Graves' hyperthyroidism and ophthalmopathy.

The input for sequencing was peripheral blood mononuclear cells (PBMCs), taken at new diagnosis, from a patient treated with antithyroid drugs. This sequence originates from a woman aged 30 to 39 with Graves disease. This chain joins TRBV20-1 and TRBJ2-1; 13 bases fit TRBD2. In DNA form, the CDR3 reads TGCAGTGCAAACCTAGGACTAGCGGGAGTCGATGAGCAGTTCTTC. Protein product: CSANLGLAGVDEQFF.